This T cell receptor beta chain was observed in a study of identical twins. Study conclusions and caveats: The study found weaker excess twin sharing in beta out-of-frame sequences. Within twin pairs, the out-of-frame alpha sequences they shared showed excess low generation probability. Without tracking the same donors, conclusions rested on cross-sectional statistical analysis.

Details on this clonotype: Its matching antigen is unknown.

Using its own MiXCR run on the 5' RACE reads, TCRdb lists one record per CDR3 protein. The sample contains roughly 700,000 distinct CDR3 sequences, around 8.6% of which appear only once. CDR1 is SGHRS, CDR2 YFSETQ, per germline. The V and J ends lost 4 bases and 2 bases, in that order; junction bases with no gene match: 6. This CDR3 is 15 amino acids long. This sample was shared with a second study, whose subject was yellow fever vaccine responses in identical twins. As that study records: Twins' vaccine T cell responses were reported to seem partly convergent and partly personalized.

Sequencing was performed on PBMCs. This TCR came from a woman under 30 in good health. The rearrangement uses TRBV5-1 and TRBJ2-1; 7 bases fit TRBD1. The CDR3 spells CASSPRDRPYNEQFF. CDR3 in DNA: TGCGCCAGCAGCCCCCGGGACAGACCCTACAATGAGCAGTTCTTC.